This T cell receptor (beta chain) comes out of a study of regulatory T cells in long-lasting Graves disease (dated by TCRdb to the early 2020s). Study-wide context: Patients with newly diagnosed Graves' disease had been on antithyroid drugs for under 3 months. Peripheral blood TCR sequencing and RNA sequencing compared persistent Graves' disease patients with newly diagnosed Graves' disease patients. The study took place in China and was registered as a clinical trial. A total of around 35 samples underwent TCR sequencing, from roughly 13 patients with persistent Graves' disease and 20 or so patients with newly diagnosed Graves' disease.

A few counts support this clonotype. It lacks a known antigen. Within one base of it there is no much larger clone, and no base qualities were kept. In light of the paper, this sample's time point label describes: newly diagnosed GD, antithyroid drugs for less than 3 months. For both TCR sequencing and RNA sequencing, RNA was extracted from PBMCs using TRIzol. Graves' disease was diagnosed according to American Thyroid Association guidelines. The patients came from an endocrinology department in Xi'an, China. Each patient gave about 8.1 milliliters of peripheral blood, collected in an EDTA anticoagulant tube. PBMCs were isolated by Ficoll Paque Plus density gradient separation without further T cell sorting. RNA quality was checked with an Agilent 2100 Bioanalyzer and agarose gel, and concentration with a NanoDrop 2000. Findings and caveats that apply to the study as a whole: Persistent Graves' disease patients showed lower TCR Shannon entropy and fewer highly expanded clones than newly diagnosed patients, suggesting clonal expansion. Persistent patients shared more public clonotypes among themselves (approximately 2,500) than newly diagnosed patients did (more than 950). Peripheral blood alone was examined, since thyroid tissue, which constituted the primary lesion, could not be accessed. Only the TCR beta chain was sequenced and analyzed. As a limitation, the authors acknowledged that the small sample size may reduce accuracy.

Library prep was done by multiplex PCR. The listed sequencing device is Illumina HiSeq 4000. iRepertoire HTBI primers and Arm-PCR amplification of CDR3 regions were used to construct TCR beta libraries. Before sequencing, the PCR products underwent gel purification. The original pipeline was this. Across samples, 55 to 80 TRBV and roughly 15 TRBJ segments were identified and used for gene usage analysis of CDR3 amino acid clonotypes. Filtered high-quality paired reads were merged into contigs using COPE and FqMerger. BLAST was used to align contigs to the IMGT TRBV, TRBD and TRBJ reference genes, and CDR3 was defined following IMGT. Any clonotype with a frequency above 0.1% was classified as a highly expanded clone. Repertoire diversity was measured by Shannon entropy, and V-J evenness by the Gini coefficient. Public clonotypes were defined as clonotypes shared by more than one individual. The public sequencing data were trimmed at Q25 with fastp and processed into clonotypes with MiXCR by TCRdb, which kept only in-frame beta chains. Each entry is one CDR3 protein sequence, shown with its most common DNA and genes. The V and J calls and clone size are TCRdb's, not the authors'. This sample has over 500,000 distinct CDR3 sequences in its table, and roughly 15% of those were observed once. About 11% of the sample rests with the top ten.

These data were likewise used in another study, on T cells in Graves' hyperthyroidism and ophthalmopathy. The second source states: A patient counted as having stable Graves' hyperthyroidism if no progression to ophthalmopathy occurred over 18 months of follow-up. Hyperthyroidism patients were newly diagnosed, with disease duration under 2 months, and aged 18 to 65 years. Patients with uncontrolled infections, other autoimmune diseases, pregnancy or lactation were excluded. Diagnoses were established on the basis of clinical symptoms, serum thyroxine and TRAb, thyroid ultrasound, and orbital computed tomography. A first-round RT-PCR of the TCR CDR3 used the HTBI primer set with the Qiagen OneStep RT-PCR kit. Most expanded thyroid clonotypes (frequency above 0.001) were also found in blood, which suggests that blood repertoires may mirror thyroid immune responses. Ophthalmopathy was separated from stable hyperthyroidism by a 13 V-J signature model, with 85% to 90% sensitivity and 81% to 83% specificity obtained in cross-validation and 80%/75% obtained in testing. During validation, the model predicted progression to ophthalmopathy a median of around 6 months ahead of onset, with around 65% sensitivity and 72% to 85% specificity. A discovery cohort of fewer than 110 patients, roughly 40 with Graves' ophthalmopathy and 57 with stable Graves' hyperthyroidism, was used to find distinguishing TCR V-J signatures. Whether ophthalmopathy could be predicted prospectively was tested in an independent validation cohort made up of approximately 19 hyperthyroidism patients plus 17 patients who later progressed to ophthalmopathy. For training and testing, the 80 to 100 patients in the discovery cohort were randomly divided in a 7:3 ratio. In more than 5 Graves' hyperthyroidism patients, the study also compared T-cell repertoires from thyroid tissue with T-cell repertoires from blood. Following sampling, methimazole starting at 30 mg daily was given to hyperthyroidism patients, and high-dose intravenous methylprednisolone was given to ophthalmopathy patients. Libraries were constructed in a second round of multiplex PCR, after which size selection and purification were carried out. Sequencing of the libraries was done on an Illumina HiSeq2000 using paired-end 100 bp reads. SOAPnuke was used to process the raw data, throwing out any read that contained adapters or uncalled bases, had a mean Phred below 15, or lacked an exact constant-primer or identifier match. High-quality paired reads were merged with COPE v1.2.5, and unique nucleotide sequences were defined as clonotypes. MiTCR v1.1 was used to align clonotypes to the IMGT TRBV, TRBD and TRBJ reference segments. Only V-J combinations with frequency above 0.0001, covering about 99% of repertoires, were analysed. A TCS score was defined as the ratio between F50 (clonal expansion) and ExV (chaos), using BLOSUM62-based TCRdist between CDR3 peptides within each V-J. Welch's t-statistics and random forest reduced just over 500 V-J features to some 14, which were used in a naive Bayes classifier (R e1071). Sample size was not statistically predetermined, and investigators were not blinded to group allocation. TCR Vbeta CDR3 sequencing of 140 or so peripheral blood samples (under 45 ophthalmopathy, over 70 hyperthyroidism and approximately 17 progressor patients) is reported in the paper.

The starting material was peripheral blood mononuclear cells (PBMCs), obtained at new diagnosis, from a patient treated with antithyroid drugs. The source of this sequence is a man aged 18 to 29 with Graves disease. Donor details come from another sample of the same person, matched by shared clones.

The nucleotide sequence reads as follows: TGTGCCTGGGACCGGGGTGAAGCTTTCTTT. Translated, it gives CAWDRGEAFF. The chain uses TRBV30 and TRBJ1-1, with the D gene uncertain. The trim is 5 bases for V and 7 bases for J, with a gap of 8 bases between the germline ends. Reading the germline V gene (reference sequence) gives CDR1 GTSNPN and CDR2 SVGIG. The CDR3, from cysteine to phenylalanine, totals 10 residues. Solely the CDR3 DNA is kept, with 30 bases framed from the first base.